The 22 T cell receptor beta chains in this list originate from one sample, sequenced in a study of CD8+CD57+ T cells in acquired aplastic anemia (dated by TCRdb to the late 2010s). Patients chosen for sequencing had shown expansion of CD8+CD57+ cells by flow cytometry. Sequencing was carried out with an Illumina HiSeq 2000. Profiling of TCR beta VDJ combinations and CDR3 sequences used genomic DNA as the template. TCRdb's own reprocessing of the public reads used fastp at Q25 and MiXCR and kept productive beta chains. Entries that share a CDR3 protein sequence are merged under the most common genes and DNA. Here the sample has about 170,000 distinct CDR3 sequences; around half occur a single time. The ten largest clones represent about 1% of the sample. Source material: sorted CD4+, CD8+, or CD8+CD57+ T cells (not recorded which) from PBMCs. These receptors originate from a human donor with aplastic anemia.

This clonotype came up many times. V is TRBV7-3 and J is TRBJ2-2; 8 bases align to TRBD2. The CDR3 runs 20 residues. Trimming cost V 1 base and J 0 bases; bases outside gene matches: 13. The germline CDR1 and CDR2 sequences are SGHTA and FQGTGA. The CDR3 DNA reads TGTGCCAGCAGCTTAAAGGATCTCCCCCTAGCGGGCGCGAACACCGGGGAGCTGTTTTTT. Translated: CASSLKDLPLAGANTGELFF.

The chain recombines TRBV10-3 with TRBJ1-2; no definite D call. V was clipped by 8 bases and J by 0 bases, with 16 bases between them. This CDR3 contains 15 residues. Germline V gene sequence: CDR1 ENHRY, CDR2 SYGVKD. For the CDR3, the DNA is TGTGCCATCGAGGGTCTACACAACCCTAACTATGGCTACACCTTC. Translating it yields CAIEGLHNPNYGYTF.

This clonotype has at least ten counts. This chain connects TRBV20-1 to TRBJ1-5; perhaps TRBD1 as D (6 bases). The CDR3 length is 12 residues. V lost 3 bases and J 10 bases, leaving 13 bases between the germline ends. CDR1 DFQATT and CDR2 SNEGSKA come from the germline V gene (reference sequence). CDR3 sequence reads: CSASSGARPQHF. CDR3 nucleotides: TGCAGTGCTAGCTCAGGGGCGCGACCCCAGCATTTT.

The chain has TRBV7-9 and TRBJ1-1; D is perhaps TRBD1 (5 bases). The V and J ends lost 5 bases and 11 bases respectively, with 15 bases between them. This CDR3 has 12 residues. Per germline, CDR1 SEHNR and CDR2 FQNEAQ (reference sequence). The CDR3, as DNA: TGTGCCAGCAGCGGTTTAGACAGTGAGGCTTTCTTT. Protein product: CASSGLDSEAFF.

The gene calls are TRBV2 and TRBJ2-1; 7 bases are shared with TRBD2. CDR3 length: 12 amino acids. Trimming at V came to 11 bases and at J to 8 bases, leaving 9 bases not matched to a gene. CDR1 and CDR2 from the germline V gene are SNHLY and FYNNEI. The CDR3 protein is CASRDYKDEQFF. The CDR3 bases are TGTGCCTCCCGGGACTATAAAGATGAGCAGTTCTTC.

J is TRBJ1-1 and V is TRBV2, with 7 bases lining up with TRBD1. With 4 bases clipped from V and 0 bases from J, the junction kept 5 bases outside the gene matches. Germline CDR1 SNHLY, CDR2 FYNNEI. CDR3 length: 15 residues. CDR3 in DNA: TGTGCCAGCAGTGCAGACAGGGTCATGAACACTGAAGCTTTCTTT. Protein product: CASSADRVMNTEAFF.

Points on this clonotype: This may come from a read error, since a much larger clone is one base off. This chain links TRBV6-1 with TRBJ2-5; TRBD2 agrees at 13 bases. CDR3 length: 14 amino acids. Germline V gives CDR1 MNHNS, CDR2 SASEGT. CDR3 protein: CVSSRLAGGETQYF. The DNA for the CDR3 is TGTGTCAGCAGTAGACTAGCGGGGGGAGAGACCCAGTACTTC.

This clonotype came up once. This sequence joins TRBV20-1 and TRBJ2-3, with D perhaps matching TRBD1 or TRBD2 (5 bases each). CDR3 length: 13 residues. The germline gives CDR1 DFQATT, CDR2 SNEGSKA (reference sequence). V was shortened by 3 bases and J by 3 bases, with 10 bases between the two germline ends. The CDR3 DNA sequence: TGCAGTGCTAGCAGAGGGGAGACAGATACGCAGTATTTT. This sequence encodes CSASRGETDTQYF.

As to this clonotype: The missing conserved phenylalanine or tryptophan at the end of this CDR3 makes a read error likely. The chain couples TRBV18 to TRBJ2-5; D is unresolved. Germline V gene lookup returns CDR1 KGHSH and CDR2 LQKENI. Between the trimmed V and J ends, which lost 7 bases and 3 bases, there was a span of 9 bases. CDR3 length: 12 amino acids. The CDR3 protein is CASFYMEETQYL. The CDR3 coding sequence is TGTGCCAGCTTCTACATGGAAGAGACCCAGTACCTC.

Many counts were recorded for this clonotype. This sequence joins TRBV6-1 and TRBJ1-2; 12 bases align to TRBD1. V was pared by 6 bases and J by 6 bases, with 8 bases of the junction left unmatched. The CDR3 is 15 amino acids. Germline V gene lookup returns CDR1 MNHNS and CDR2 SASEGT. The CDR3: CASRDRDRGRNGYTF. For the CDR3, the DNA is TGTGCCAGCAGGGACCGGGACAGGGGGCGAAATGGCTACACCTTC.

This clonotype was seen many times. The chain joins TRBV29-1 to TRBJ2-3; 7 nucleotides agree with TRBD2. Germline values: CDR1 SQVTM, CDR2 ANQGSEA. Trimming cost V 7 bases and J 6 bases; bases outside gene matches: 10. The CDR3 has 13 residues. The CDR3 is CSAIGLVDDTQYF. CDR3 DNA sequence: TGCAGCGCTATAGGACTAGTCGACGATACGCAGTATTTT.

This chain connects TRBV2 to TRBJ1-1; the D gene is possibly TRBD1 (5 bases). CDR3 size: 15 residues. CDR1 is SNHLY and CDR2 is FYNNEI in the germline V gene. Between the trimmed V and J ends, which lost 4 bases and 6 bases, there was a span of 18 bases. CDR3 DNA: TGTGCCAGCAGTGGGTCGGGGCAGTTCGCTTCTGAAGCTTTCTTT. This translates into CASSGSGQFASEAFF.

At least ten counts were recorded for this clonotype. The chain employs TRBV20-1 and TRBJ1-1; D is unclear. V lost 5 bases to trimming and J lost 3 bases, with 10 bases between them. CDR3 length equals 12 residues. Germline lookup yields CDR1 DFQATT and CDR2 SNEGSKA (reference sequence). The CDR3 DNA sequence: TGCAGTGCTGCCAGGATTGACACTGAAGCTTTCTTT. Translated: CSAARIDTEAFF.

The chain combines TRBV19 with TRBJ2-1; 9 bases fit TRBD1. V was pared by 3 bases and J by 8 bases, with 14 bases of the junction left unmatched. This CDR3 is built from 17 residues. The germline V gene encodes CDR1 LNHDA and CDR2 SQIVND (reference sequence). This chain's CDR3 is CASSMGTGYSMAYEQFF. The CDR3 region has the DNA TGTGCCAGTAGTATGGGGACAGGGTACTCGATGGCCTATGAGCAGTTCTTC. The full variable domain, rest sourced from reference TRBV19 and TRBJ2-1, is DGGITQSPKYLFRKEGQNVTLSCEQNLNHDAMYWYRQDPGQGLRLIYYSQIVNDFQKGDIAEGYSVSREKKESFPLTVTSAQKNPTAFYLCASSMGTGYSMAYEQFFGPGTRLTVL.

In its sample, this clonotype was seen once. This chain links TRBV7-3 with TRBJ2-3, with a tentative D call TRBD2 (6 bases). Trimming shortened V by 4 bases and J by 7 bases, and 15 bases separated the two germline ends. Germline lookup yields CDR1 SGHTA and CDR2 FQGTGA. The CDR3 length is 14 residues. CDR3 amino acids: CASSSTSSDHTQYF. DNA for the CDR3: TGTGCCAGCAGCTCGACTTCTAGCGACCATACGCAGTATTTT.

V usage is TRBV6-1 and J usage is TRBJ1-2; no reliable D call. CDR1 is MNHNS, CDR2 SASEGT, per germline. This CDR3 has 13 residues. V was clipped by 6 bases and J by 2 bases, with 10 bases between them. CDR3 DNA sequence: TGTGCCAGCAGCCCTACAAGGAACTATGGCTACACCTTC. Encoded protein: CASSPTRNYGYTF.

The sample holds a few counts of this clonotype. This rearrangement joins TRBV3-1 to TRBJ2-2; D is unclear. Germline loops: CDR1 LGHDT, CDR2 YNNKEL (reference sequence). Trimming removed 6 bases at V and 3 bases at J, with 11 bases between. The CDR3 totals 14 residues. As DNA, the CDR3 is TGTGCCAGCAGGCCCGGAGTTGACACCGGGGAGCTGTTTTTT. It encodes CASRPGVDTGELFF.

The rearrangement links TRBV2 to TRBJ2-7, with D uncertain. Between the trimmed V and J ends, which lost 2 bases and 4 bases, there was a span of 3 bases. The CDR3 sequence is 11 residues long. Germline loops: CDR1 SNHLY, CDR2 FYNNEI. In nucleotides, the CDR3 is TGTGCCAGCAGTGAAAAGTACGAGCAGTACTTC. Its protein is CASSEKYEQYF.

A few counts support this clonotype. J is TRBJ1-6 and V is TRBV7-3; D remains unclear. CDR3 length: 15 amino acids. Trimming left V 4 bases short and J 7 bases short, with 14 bases between. Germline V gene lookup returns CDR1 SGHTA and CDR2 FQGTGA. DNA of the CDR3: TGTGCCAGCAGCTCGTCGGCCCAGAAGAATTCACCCCTCCACTTT. Translation: CASSSSAQKNSPLHF.

Notes on this clonotype: A single base separates this from a much larger clone, so it may be a read error. This rearrangement joins TRBV4-1 to TRBJ2-7; D possibly corresponds to TRBD1 (5 bases). Germline V gene lookup returns CDR1 MGHRA and CDR2 YSYEKL. This CDR3 is built from 14 residues. The CDR3 bases are TGCGTCAGCAGCCAAGCAGGGTTTCCAAACGAGCAGTACTTC. This codes for CVSSQAGFPNEQYF.

Note on this clonotype: A read error may produce the germline difference seen at one junction end. The chain has TRBV7-7 and TRBJ2-1, with D hard to call. Germline CDR1 reads SSHAT; CDR2 reads FNYEAQ (reference sequence). The CDR3 contains 13 residues. CDR3 residues: CASSLDAGTEQFF. CDR3 DNA sequence: TGTGCTAGCAGCTTAGACGCAGGAACCGAGCAGTTCTTC.

This clonotype appeared many times. The chain joins TRBV15 to TRBJ2-2; 9 bases line up with TRBD2. V dropped 0 bases and J dropped 3; count of bases not matched to a gene: 5. Germline CDR1 and CDR2: LNHNV and YYDKDF (reference sequence). The CDR3 has 17 amino acids. As DNA, the CDR3 is TGTGCCACCAGCAGAGATCGGGTAGCGGGAGACACCGGGGAGCTGTTTTTT. It yields the protein CATSRDRVAGDTGELFF.